The source of this TCR beta chain is a study of vaccination and CD4 T cells after COVID-19. Study-level information: Some control cultures received a CEFX pool, which served as the positive control. Others received an HIV-1 Nef pool or no peptide.

Treatment reported: approximately 11-day PBMC culture with coronavirus spike peptide pools or control peptides (ViraFEST assay). The germline gives CDR1 MNHEY, CDR2 SVGAGI. The CDR3 length is 14 residues. V gave up 2 bases and J gave up 6 bases; unmatched junction bases: 3. This clonotype was counted between two and nine times. Antigen specificity is unknown. Once obtained from cultured CD4+ T cells, the DNA was sequenced using the Oncomine TCR Beta short-read assay. TCRdb analysed the PCR reads with MiXCR anew, one entry per CDR3 protein. The table shows around 11,000 distinct CDR3 sequences, with roughly two fifths occurring only once.

The sequence was obtained from a human donor who had recovered from COVID-19. The chain couples TRBV6-5 to TRBJ2-7; 11 bases are shared with TRBD1. This material consisted of CD4+ T cells from blood, cultured in vitro, taken after SARS-CoV-2 vaccination. The CDR3 nucleotides read TGTGCCAGCAGTTACGGGACAGGGGGTGGCGAGCAGTACTTC. This codes for CASSYGTGGGEQYF.